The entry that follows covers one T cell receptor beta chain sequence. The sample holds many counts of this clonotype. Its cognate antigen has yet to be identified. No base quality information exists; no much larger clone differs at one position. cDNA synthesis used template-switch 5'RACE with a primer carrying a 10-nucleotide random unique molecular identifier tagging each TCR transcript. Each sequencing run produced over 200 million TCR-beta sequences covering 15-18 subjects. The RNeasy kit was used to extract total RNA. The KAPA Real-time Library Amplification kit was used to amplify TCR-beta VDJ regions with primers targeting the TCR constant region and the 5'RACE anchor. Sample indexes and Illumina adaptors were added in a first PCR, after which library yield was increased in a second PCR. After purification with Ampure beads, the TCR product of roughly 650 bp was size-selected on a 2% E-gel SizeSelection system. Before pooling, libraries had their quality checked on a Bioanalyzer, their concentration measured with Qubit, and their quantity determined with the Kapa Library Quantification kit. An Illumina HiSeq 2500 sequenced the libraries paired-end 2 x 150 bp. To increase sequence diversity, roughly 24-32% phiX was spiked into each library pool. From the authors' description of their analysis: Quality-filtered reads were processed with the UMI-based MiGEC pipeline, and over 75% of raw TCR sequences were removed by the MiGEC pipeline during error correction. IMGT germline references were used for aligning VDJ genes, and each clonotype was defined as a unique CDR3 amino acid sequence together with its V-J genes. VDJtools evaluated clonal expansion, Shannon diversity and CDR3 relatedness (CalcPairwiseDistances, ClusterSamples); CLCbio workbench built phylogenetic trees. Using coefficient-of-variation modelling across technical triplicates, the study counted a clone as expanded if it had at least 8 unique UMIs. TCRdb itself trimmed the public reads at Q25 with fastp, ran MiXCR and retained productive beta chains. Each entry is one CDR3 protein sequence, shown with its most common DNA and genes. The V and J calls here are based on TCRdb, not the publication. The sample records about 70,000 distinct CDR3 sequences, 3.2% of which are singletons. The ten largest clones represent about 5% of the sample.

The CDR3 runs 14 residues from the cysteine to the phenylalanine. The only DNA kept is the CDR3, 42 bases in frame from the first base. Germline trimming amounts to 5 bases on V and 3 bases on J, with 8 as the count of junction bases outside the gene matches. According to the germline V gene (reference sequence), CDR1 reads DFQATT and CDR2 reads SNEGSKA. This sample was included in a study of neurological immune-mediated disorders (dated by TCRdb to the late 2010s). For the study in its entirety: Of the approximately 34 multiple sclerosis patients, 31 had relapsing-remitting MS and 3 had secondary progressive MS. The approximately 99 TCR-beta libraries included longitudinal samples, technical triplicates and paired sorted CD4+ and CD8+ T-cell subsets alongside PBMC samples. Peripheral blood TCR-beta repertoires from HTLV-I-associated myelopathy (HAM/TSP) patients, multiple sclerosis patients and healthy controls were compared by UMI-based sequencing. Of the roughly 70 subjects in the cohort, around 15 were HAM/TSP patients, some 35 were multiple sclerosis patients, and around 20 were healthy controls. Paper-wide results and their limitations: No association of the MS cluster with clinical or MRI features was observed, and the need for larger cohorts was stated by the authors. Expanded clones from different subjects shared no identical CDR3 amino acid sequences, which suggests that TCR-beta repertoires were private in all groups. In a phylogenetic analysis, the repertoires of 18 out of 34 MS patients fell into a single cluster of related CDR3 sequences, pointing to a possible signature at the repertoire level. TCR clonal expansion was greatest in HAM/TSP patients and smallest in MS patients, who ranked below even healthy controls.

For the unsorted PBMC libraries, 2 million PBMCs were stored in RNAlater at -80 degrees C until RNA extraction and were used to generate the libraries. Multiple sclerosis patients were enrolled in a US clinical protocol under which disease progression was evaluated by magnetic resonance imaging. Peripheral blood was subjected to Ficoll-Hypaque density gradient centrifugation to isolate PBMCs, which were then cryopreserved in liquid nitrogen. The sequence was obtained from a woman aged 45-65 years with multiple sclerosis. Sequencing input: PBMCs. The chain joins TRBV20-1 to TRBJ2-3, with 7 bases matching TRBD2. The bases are TGCAGTGCTGCGTCCCGGCGGGGGACAGATACGCAGTATTTT. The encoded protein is CSAASRRGTDTQYF.